The clone carrying this T cell receptor beta chain was counted once. This sample is part of a study of cytomegalovirus exposure and HLA in healthy donors. Assay: immunoSEQ multiplex PCR; the TCRdb copy retains only in-frame clones and omits some. This sample has under 100,000 clones; around 82% occur once, and the top ten carry roughly an eighth. The sequencing input was PBMCs. The receptor's source is a woman aged 18-29 years in good health and CMV-seropositive.

The CDR3 coding sequence is TGTGCCAGCAGTGAATGGGACAGAAGCACAGATACGCAGTATTTT. Amino acids: CASSEWDRSTDTQYF. The chain joins TRBV25-1 to TRBJ2-3; 7 nucleotides align to TRBD1. CDR1 is MGHDK and CDR2 is SYGVNS in the germline V gene. The ends lost 1 base at V and 0 bases at J; junction bases unmatched: 1. CDR3 size: 15 residues.